Sequencing of this TCR beta chain was carried out in a study of pediatric ulcerative colitis. The table came from immunoSEQ multiplex PCR; TCRdb's copy has only in-frame clones and leaves some out. This table holds about 64,000 clones, 70% to 80% found once. This CDR3 is 12 amino acids long. V lost 7 bases and J lost 6; bases outside the gene matches: 8. Germline V CDR1 and CDR2: SQVTM, ANQGSEA. V usage is TRBV29-1 and J usage is TRBJ2-7; 8 nucleotides agree with TRBD2. The source is a boy younger than 18 with moderate ulcerative colitis. Sequencing was carried out using blood. CDR3 DNA: TGCAGCGATGGGTGGCTAGCGGGCGAGCAGTACTTC. Translation gives CSDGWLAGEQYF.